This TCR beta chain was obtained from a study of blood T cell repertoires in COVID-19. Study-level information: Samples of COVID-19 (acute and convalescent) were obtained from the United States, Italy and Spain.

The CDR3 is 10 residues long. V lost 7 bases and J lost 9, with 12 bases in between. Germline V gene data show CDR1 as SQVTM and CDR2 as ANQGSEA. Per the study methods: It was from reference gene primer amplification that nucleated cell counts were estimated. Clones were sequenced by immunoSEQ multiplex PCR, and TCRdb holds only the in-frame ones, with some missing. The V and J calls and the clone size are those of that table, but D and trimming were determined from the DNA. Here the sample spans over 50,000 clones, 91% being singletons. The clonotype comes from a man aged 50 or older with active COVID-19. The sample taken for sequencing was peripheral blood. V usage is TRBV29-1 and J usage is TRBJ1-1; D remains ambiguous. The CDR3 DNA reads TGCAGCGCCCACCGGGGAAAAGCTTTCTTT. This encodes CSAHRGKAFF.